This TCR beta chain was sequenced for a study of human T cells and chemical hapten exposure. Looking at the study overall: Each patient's scalp received weekly diphenylcyclopropenone throughout the approximately 25-week study. Study results and limitations: Healthy individuals' immune responses may differ from those of donors, who had alopecia.

Trimming pared 4 bases from V and 1 base from J, leaving 14 bases between. CDR3 size: 16 residues. Germline V gene sequence: CDR1 MDHEN, CDR2 SYDVKM. This clonotype was counted many times. The antigen is undetermined. TCRdb fed the RACE reads into MiXCR, producing one record per CDR3 protein. The sample has fewer than 50,000 distinct CDR3 sequences, 3% to 4% seen once. Time point denoted: patch test 1, 2 weeks after DPC sensitization. Treatment specified: therapeutic diphenylcyclopropenone sensitization with weekly scalp DPC. Whole blood, unfractionated, served as the material for total RNA extraction. The chain couples TRBV28 to TRBJ2-4; unclear D gene. The sequence derives from a man between 50 and 59 years old with alopecia areata. Some clones in this sample may be carry-over from other donors' samples. The source was whole blood, collected in connection with sensitization to the hapten diphenylcyclopropenone (DPC). The CDR3 DNA is TGTGCCAGCAGTTCATTAGACATTGTCGCCAAAAACATTCAGTACTTC. Translation gives CASSSLDIVAKNIQYF.